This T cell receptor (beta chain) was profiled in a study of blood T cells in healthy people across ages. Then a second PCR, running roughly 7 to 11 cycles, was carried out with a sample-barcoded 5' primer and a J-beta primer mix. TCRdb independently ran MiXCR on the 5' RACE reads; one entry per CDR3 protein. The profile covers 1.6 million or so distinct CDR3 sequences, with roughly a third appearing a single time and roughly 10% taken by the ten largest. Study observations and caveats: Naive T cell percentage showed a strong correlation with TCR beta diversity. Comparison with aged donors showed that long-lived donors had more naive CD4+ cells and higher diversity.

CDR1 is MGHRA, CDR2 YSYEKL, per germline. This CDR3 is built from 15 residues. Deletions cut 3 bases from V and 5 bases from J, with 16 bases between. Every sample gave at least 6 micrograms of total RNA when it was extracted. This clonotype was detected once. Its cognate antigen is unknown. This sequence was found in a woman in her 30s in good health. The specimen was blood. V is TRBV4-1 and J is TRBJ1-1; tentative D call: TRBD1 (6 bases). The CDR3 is CASSHPGRGKTEAFF. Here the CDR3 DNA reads TGCGCCAGCAGCCATCCAGGAAGGGGGAAGACTGAAGCTTTCTTT.